The rows below give T cell receptor beta chains drawn from one sample of a study of T cell responses to AZD1222 COVID-19 vaccine. TCRdb keeps only in-frame clones here, not all; method: immunoSEQ multiplex PCR. The table includes about 100,000 clones, 86% detected once. The sample in question was peripheral blood, obtained on day 0 of AZD1222 vaccination. The receptors derive from an adult in good health. Each CDR3 is given with its conserved first and last residue. Fields, in order: V gene, D gene, clone size, J gene, CDR3 DNA, CDR3 protein. D genes are given only for firm matches. Size values are once, few and many counts, or a class for expanded clones, and some rows have none.

TRBV11-2	NA	few	TRBJ2-2	TGTGCCAGCACCACTAAGACAGTGAACACCGGGGAGCTGTTTTTT	CASTTKTVNTGELFF
TRBV5-6	NA	NA	TRBJ2-3	TGTGCCAGCAGCTTGGGGGGTGGAAGCACAGATACGCAGTATTTT	CASSLGGGSTDTQYF
TRBV6-2/TRBV6-3	NA	NA	TRBJ1-5	TGTGCCAGCAGTTACCACAATCAGCCCCAGCATTTT	CASSYHNQPQHF
TRBV5-1	NA	NA	TRBJ2-7	TGCGCCAGCAGCTTGGGGGTAGAGGTCTCCTACGAGCAGTACTTC	CASSLGVEVSYEQYF
TRBV6-5	NA	NA	TRBJ1-6	TGTGCCAGCAGTTACGTCGTAGACCCCCCGTCCCTCCACTTT	CASSYVVDPPSLHF
TRBV3-1/TRBV3-2	NA	few	TRBJ1-5	TGTGCCAGCAGCCCCTATGATAGCAATCAGCCCCAGCATTTT	CASSPYDSNQPQHF
TRBV6-5	NA	NA	TRBJ1-2	TGTGCCAGCGGGCAACCAGTGGGCTATGGCTACACCTTC	CASGQPVGYGYTF
TRBV10-1	TRBD1	NA	TRBJ1-2	TGCGCCAGCAGTTGGGACAGGGGGCAAGGCTACACCTTC	CASSWDRGQGYTF
TRBV15	NA	NA	TRBJ2-3	TGTGCCACCCGAGAGGGCGGAAACACAGATACGCAGTATTTT	CATREGGNTDTQYF
TRBV15	NA	NA	TRBJ1-3	TGTGCCACCAGCAGTGAGCTCGGGGGCACCATATATTTT	CATSSELGGTIYF
TRBV11-2	TRBD1	NA	TRBJ2-7	TGTGCCAGCAGCCGATACAGGGGAACCGAGCAGTACTTC	CASSRYRGTEQYF
TRBV28	NA	NA	TRBJ2-6	TGTGCCAGCAGTTTCCCAGGTGGGGTATCTGGGGCCAACGTCCTGACTTTC	CASSFPGGVSGANVLTF
TRBV27	NA	NA	TRBJ1-2	TGTGCCAGCAGTTTCCGGGGGGGTGGCTACACCTTC	CASSFRGGGYTF
TRBV11-2	TRBD2	NA	TRBJ2-7	TGTGCCAGCAGCTCAACGGCCGGACTAGCGGGACGATACGAGCAGTACTTC	CASSSTAGLAGRYEQYF
TRBV5-1	NA	NA	TRBJ2-2	TGCGCCAGCAGCTATGGACAGGGGGAGCTGTTTTTT	CASSYGQGELFF
TRBV7-2	NA	NA	TRBJ2-3	TGTGCCAGCAGCCAGGGCGTAGAATATACGCAGTATTTT	CASSQGVEYTQYF
TRBV12-3/TRBV12-4	NA	NA	TRBJ1-5	TGTGCCAGCAGCCTCAGAGATAATCAGCCCCAGCATTTT	CASSLRDNQPQHF
TRBV18	TRBD1	once	TRBJ2-3	TGTGCCAGCTCACCATTAGGACAGGGTGCGGCAGATACGCAGTATTTT	CASSPLGQGAADTQYF
TRBV19	NA	NA	TRBJ1-2	TGTGCCAGCTCGCGGGGTGGCTACACCTTC	CASSRGGYTF
TRBV5-6	NA	once	TRBJ2-7	TGTGCCAGCAGCTTGCGGTTGAACGAGCAGTACTTC	CASSLRLNEQYF
TRBV5-1	NA	NA	TRBJ2-5	TGCGCCAGCAGCCCGGGTGCGAGTGAAGGAGAGACCCAGTACTTC	CASSPGASEGETQYF
TRBV5-4	NA	few	TRBJ2-2	TGTGCCAGCAGCTTGGCTGGGGTTCGGGAGCTGTTTTTT	CASSLAGVRELFF
TRBV3-1/TRBV3-2	TRBD2	NA	TRBJ2-1	TGTGCCAGCAGCCCGACTAGCGGGGCCTACAATGAGCAGTTCTTC	CASSPTSGAYNEQFF
TRBV18	NA	NA	TRBJ2-5	TGTGCCAGCTCGTTGGGACCGGAAGAGACCCAGTACTTC	CASSLGPEETQYF
TRBV19	NA	few	TRBJ1-1	TGTGCCAGTAGTATACGACAGGCCCCGGGGGCTTTCTTT	CASSIRQAPGAFF
TRBV15	NA	NA	TRBJ2-5	TGTGCCACCAGCCCCGGTGGTACCCGGGAGACCCAGTACTTC	CATSPGGTRETQYF
TRBV12-5	TRBD1	NA	TRBJ1-3	TGTGCTAGTGGTACGAGGACAGGGATGTTCTCTGGAAACACCATATATTTT	CASGTRTGMFSGNTIYF
TRBV7-6	TRBD2	once	TRBJ2-3	TGTGCCAGCAGCTTAGGCGTAGGACTAGCGGGGAGCACAGATACGCAGTATTTT	CASSLGVGLAGSTDTQYF
TRBV19	NA	NA	TRBJ1-5	TGTGCCAGTAGCGGCCTGGGCAATCAGCCCCAGCATTTT	CASSGLGNQPQHF
TRBV5-4	NA	NA	TRBJ1-3	TGTGCCAGCAGTTTGGGGAGCTCTGGAAACACCATATATTTT	CASSLGSSGNTIYF
TRBV2	NA	few	TRBJ1-1	TGTGCCAGCAGTTGGCAGGTTGGGGCTGAAGCTTTCTTT	CASSWQVGAEAFF
TRBV7-9	TRBD1	NA	TRBJ1-5	TGTGCCAGCAGCCCAGGACAGGGCTGGGGTAAGCCCCAGCATTTT	CASSPGQGWGKPQHF
TRBV19	TRBD1	NA	TRBJ2-1	TGTGCCAGTAGTCCATCGACAGGGGGCGGGGGTGAGCAGTTCTTC	CASSPSTGGGGEQFF
TRBV5-6	NA	NA	TRBJ2-7	TGTGCCAGCAGCTTCCAGGAACGCTACGAGCAGTACTTC	CASSFQERYEQYF
TRBV11-2	NA	once	TRBJ2-7	TGTGCCAGCAGCCCCAAGTTACACGAGCAGTACTTC	CASSPKLHEQYF
TRBV6-5	NA	NA	TRBJ1-6	TGTGCCAGCAGTTACGGCAGGGTCTATTCACCCCTCCACTTT	CASSYGRVYSPLHF
TRBV6-1	TRBD2	NA	TRBJ2-7	TGTGCCAGCAGTGAGGGACTAGCGGACTCCTACGAGCAGTACTTC	CASSEGLADSYEQYF
TRBV25-1	NA	NA	TRBJ1-4	TGTGCCAGCAGTGCCCAATGGGGGCTTAACGAAAAACTGTTTTTT	CASSAQWGLNEKLFF
TRBV7-8	NA	NA	TRBJ1-4	TGTGCCAGCAGCCCCCGGGGGGGCCACTCAACTAATGAAAAACTGTTTTTT	CASSPRGGHSTNEKLFF
TRBV6-5	NA	NA	TRBJ1-4	TGTGCCAGCAGCCGAAGAGGGGGGCGTAATGAAAAACTGTTTTTT	CASSRRGGRNEKLFF
TRBV6-5	NA	once	TRBJ2-7	TGTGCCAGCAAAGGAAGTTACTACGAGCAGTACTTC	CASKGSYYEQYF
TRBV7-8	TRBD1	NA	TRBJ1-5	TGTGCCAGCAGCGGACAGGGGGGTCAGCCCCAGCATTTT	CASSGQGGQPQHF
TRBV6-1	TRBD1	few	TRBJ1-5	TGTGCCAGCAGTGGAACAGGGGGCGCATCGATTAGCAATCAGCCCCAGCATTTT	CASSGTGGASISNQPQHF
TRBV11-1	NA	NA	TRBJ2-5	TGTGCCAGCAGTAGGGGGGACGGGATGCAAGAGACCCAGTACTTC	CASSRGDGMQETQYF
TRBV21-1	NA	NA	TRBJ1-1	TGTGCCAGCACCCAAAAGGTGCGGAAGGGAGCTTTCTTT	CASTQKVRKGAFF
TRBV6-2/TRBV6-3	NA	NA	TRBJ1-2	TGTGCCAGCAGTTACACTTGGGGCACCAACTATGGCTACACCTTC	CASSYTWGTNYGYTF
TRBV30	NA	NA	TRBJ1-4	TGTGCCTGGCGAGGGACCTTCCAAGGTGGTGAAAAACTGTTTTTT	CAWRGTFQGGEKLFF
TRBV27	NA	NA	TRBJ2-7	TGTGCCAGCAGTTTCGTGCGGGGAGTAACCTACGAGCAGTACTTC	CASSFVRGVTYEQYF
TRBV27	NA	NA	TRBJ1-5	TGTGCCAGCACCTTCGGAGAGCTAAATAGCAATCAGCCCCAGCATTTT	CASTFGELNSNQPQHF
TRBV11-3	NA	NA	TRBJ2-3	TGTGCCAGCAGCCGGGGGGATACGCAGTATTTT	CASSRGDTQYF
TRBV2	TRBD2	NA	TRBJ2-3	TGTGCCAAATCGTCTAGCGGGAGCCCAGATACGCAGTATTTT	CAKSSSGSPDTQYF
TRBV7-6	NA	NA	TRBJ2-3	TGTGCCAGCAGCTTAGCTGTAGGGGTAACAGATACGCAGTATTTT	CASSLAVGVTDTQYF
TRBV11-3	NA	once	TRBJ2-3	TGTGCCAGCAGCAGACCAGGGACGGCAGATACGCAGTATTTT	CASSRPGTADTQYF
TRBV6-5	NA	NA	TRBJ1-2	TGTGCCAGCAGGCCCCCGACAGGATTCGGCGGCTACACCTTC	CASRPPTGFGGYTF
TRBV7-2	NA	NA	TRBJ2-7	TGTGCCAGCAGCTCGTATCCCGGGAACACTTACGAGCAGTACTTC	CASSSYPGNTYEQYF
TRBV7-2	NA	once	TRBJ2-5	TGTGCCAGCAGCTTTGGGCTGGGGTATCAAGAGACCCAGTACTTC	CASSFGLGYQETQYF
TRBV27	TRBD2	NA	TRBJ2-7	TGTGCCAGCAGTCCTTCCTTAGCGGGGTCTCACGAGCAGTACTTC	CASSPSLAGSHEQYF
TRBV7-9	TRBD1	NA	TRBJ2-6	TGTGCCAGCAGCTTCTCATGGGGGACAGGTCTATCTGGGGCCAACGTCCTGACTTTC	CASSFSWGTGLSGANVLTF
TRBV19	TRBD1	once	TRBJ1-5	TGTGCCAGTAACGACAGGGGCAATCAGCCCCAGCATTTT	CASNDRGNQPQHF